The 29 T cell receptor beta chains listed next were all sequenced from one sample in a study of PD-L1 blockade in urothelial cancer. Measured with immunoSEQ multiplex PCR; TCRdb has only the in-frame clones, and not every one. Among about 110,000 clones listed, 70% to 90% were seen once. The specimen comprised PBMCs, sampled around atezolizumab (anti-PD-L1) treatment. The receptors originated from a man aged 50 or older with urothelial cancer.

The genes are TRBV7-9 and TRBJ1-1; no clear D gene. The CDR3 is 13 residues long. V was pared by 5 bases and J by 1 base, with 8 bases between. Germline V gives CDR1 SEHNR, CDR2 FQNEAQ (reference sequence). The CDR3 DNA reads as TGTGCCAGCAGCATAGAACAGAACACTGAAGCTTTCTTT. Amino acid sequence: CASSIEQNTEAFF. Combining the CDR3 with reference TRBV7-9 and TRBJ1-1 gives the whole variable domain DTGVSQNPRHKITKRGQNVTFRCDPISEHNRLYWYRQTLGQGPEFLTYFQNEAQLEKSRLLSDRFSAERPKGSFSTLEIQRTEQGDSAMYLCASSIEQNTEAFFGQGTRLTVV.

The chain links TRBV11-3 to TRBJ2-2; possible D gene TRBD1, 6 bases. This CDR3 contains 13 residues. Germline V gives CDR1 SGHNT, CDR2 YENEEA. V was clipped by 2 bases and J by 5 bases, with 6 bases between them. CDR3 DNA: TGTGCCAGCAGCTTAAGGGGGACCGGGGAGCTGTTTTTT. It specifies CASSLRGTGELFF.

This clone has a single count. The DNA for the CDR3 is TGTGCCAGCAGTGGGGCCGGGGCCAACGTCCTGACTTTC. Translation: CASSGAGANVLTF. The chain combines TRBV28 with TRBJ2-6; D is perhaps TRBD1 (5 bases). The V gene's germline CDR1 is MDHEN and CDR2 SYDVKM. The CDR3 is 13 amino acids. V shed 5 bases and J shed 4 bases, with 6 bases lying between them.

This clone was observed a handful of times. This chain uses TRBV7-8 with TRBJ1-5; D possibly corresponds to TRBD1 (6 bases). CDR1 SGHVS and CDR2 FQNEAQ come from the germline V gene. V was trimmed by 1 base and J by 1 base, leaving 11 bases between them. The CDR3 sequence is 16 residues long. For the CDR3, the DNA is TGTGCCAGCAGCTTAGAGGCCAGGGGAAGCAATCAGCCCCAGCATTTT. Residues: CASSLEARGSNQPQHF.

The J gene is TRBJ2-5, the V gene TRBV5-1; TRBD1 might be the D (5 bases). This CDR3 is 14 amino acids long. With 4 bases removed from V and 5 bases from J, the gap between germline ends came to 15 bases. CDR1 is SGHRS and CDR2 is YFSETQ in the germline V gene. The CDR3 DNA reads TGCGCCAGCAGCCTCCTAGGGGTGGTCGAGACCCAGTACTTC. The encoded protein is CASSLLGVVETQYF.

The V call is TRBV5-1, the J call TRBJ2-3; 12 nucleotides line up with TRBD2. This CDR3 is built from 16 residues. Losses at the gene ends were 4 bases for V and 3 bases for J; bases not matched to a gene: 6. CDR1 is SGHRS and CDR2 is YFSETQ in the germline V gene. The CDR3 DNA sequence: TGCGCCAGCAGCACCGCCGGGACTAGCGGGACAGATACGCAGTATTTT. It yields the protein CASSTAGTSGTDTQYF.

The chain recombines TRBV5-4 with TRBJ1-4, with TRBD1 as a possible D gene (6 bases). Trimming pared 4 bases from V and 0 bases from J, leaving 10 bases between. This CDR3 contains 15 residues. The germline gives CDR1 SGHNT, CDR2 YYREEE (reference sequence). The DNA of the CDR3 is TGTGCCAGCAGCAAACAGGGTACAACTAATGAAAAACTGTTTTTT. It translates to CASSKQGTTNEKLFF.

The chain couples TRBV5-6 to TRBJ1-1; the D is unclear. Trimming removed 2 bases at V and 1 base at J, with 6 bases between. The length of the CDR3 is 13 residues. Germline CDR1 reads SGHDT; CDR2 reads YYEEEE. CDR3: CASSFRRNTEAFF. The CDR3 bases are TGTGCCAGCAGCTTTCGTAGGAACACTGAAGCTTTCTTT.

The rearrangement joins TRBV28 to TRBJ1-2, with TRBD1 identical over 9 bases. Looked up from germline, CDR1 is MDHEN and CDR2 is SYDVKM. Unmatched junction bases numbered 3, after V lost 7 bases and J lost 0 bases. The CDR3 has 14 amino acids. CDR3 coding DNA: TGTGCCAGCAAGACAGGGGGAGCTAACTATGGCTACACCTTC. It translates to CASKTGGANYGYTF.

The chain has TRBV19 and TRBJ1-4; a weak D match, TRBD1 (5 bases). From germline, CDR1 is LNHDA and CDR2 SQIVND (reference sequence). Trimming stripped 5 bases from V and 0 bases from J, with 31 bases between. CDR3 length equals 22 residues. This CDR3 reads CASSPRGYRGSFLGATNEKLFF. The CDR3 region has the DNA TGTGCCAGTAGTCCTCGAGGTTATCGGGGGTCGTTCTTAGGCGCAACTAATGAAAAACTGTTTTTT.

This chain joins TRBV19 and TRBJ1-1; 8 nucleotides agree with TRBD1. The CDR3 runs 12 residues. The J segment lost 11 bases and the V segment lost 3 bases, leaving 5 bases of the junction unmatched. Per the germline V gene, CDR1 is LNHDA and CDR2 is SQIVND (reference sequence). The CDR3 DNA is TGTGCCAGTAGTATGGGACAGGCCGAGGCTTTCTTT. Its protein product is CASSMGQAEAFF. The complete variable domain, with remaining parts taken from reference TRBV19 and TRBJ1-1, reads DGGITQSPKYLFRKEGQNVTLSCEQNLNHDAMYWYRQDPGQGLRLIYYSQIVNDFQKGDIAEGYSVSREKKESFPLTVTSAQKNPTAFYLCASSMGQAEAFFGQGTRLTVV.

The gene calls are TRBV7-9 and TRBJ1-3; the D is unclear. CDR3 length: 12 amino acids. Germline-derived CDR1 and CDR2 are SEHNR and FQNEAQ (reference sequence). The V gene lost 5 bases and the J gene lost 1 base, with 3 bases spanning the gap. CDR3 loop: CASSPSGNTIYF. CDR3 sequence (DNA): TGTGCCAGCAGCCCTTCTGGAAACACCATATATTTT.

The chain has TRBV7-9 and TRBJ2-3; D unresolved. The CDR3 contains 16 residues. Germline CDR1 is SEHNR and CDR2 is FQNEAQ (reference sequence). V was trimmed by 5 bases and J by 0 bases, leaving 15 bases between them. The CDR3 DNA sequence: TGTGCCAGCAGCCCGTCAACGGGTTCGAGCACAGATACGCAGTATTTT. The encoded protein is CASSPSTGSSTDTQYF.

The chain recombines TRBV30 with TRBJ1-3; 7 nucleotides line up with TRBD1. Germline values: CDR1 GTSNPN, CDR2 SVGIG (reference sequence). The ends lost 1 base at V and 7 bases at J; junction bases unmatched: 4. CDR3 length equals 13 residues. This chain's CDR3 is CAWSGQGANTIYF. DNA of the CDR3: TGTGCCTGGAGTGGACAGGGCGCCAACACCATATATTTT.

The count of this clone is one. The chain is built from TRBV7-6 and TRBJ2-1; TRBD2 aligns across 14 bases. The CDR3 runs 19 residues. Trimming at V came to 5 bases and at J to 7 bases, leaving 16 bases not matched to a gene. From germline, CDR1 is SGHVS and CDR2 FNYEAQ. The CDR3 region is CASSTRSKTSGRALNEQFF. CDR3 sequence (DNA): TGTGCCAGCAGCACCCGGTCAAAGACTAGCGGGAGGGCCCTAAATGAGCAGTTCTTC.

This clone occurred once. This rearrangement joins TRBV4-2 to TRBJ2-4; the match to TRBD2 covers 8 bases. CDR1 and CDR2 from the germline V gene are LGHNA and YNFKEQ. This CDR3 region has 17 residues. The V segment lost 7 bases and the J segment 0 bases; nucleotides outside the gene matches: 11. CDR3 region: CASTLHGGELAKNIQYF. The CDR3 DNA follows: TGTGCCAGCACCCTCCACGGGGGGGAACTAGCCAAAAACATTCAGTACTTC.

This clone was counted between two and nine times. The chain is built from TRBV9 and TRBJ2-1; D uncertain. Germline assignment: CDR1 SGDLS and CDR2 YYNGEE. CDR3 size: 15 residues. With 5 bases removed from V and 1 base from J, the gap between germline ends came to 13 bases. The CDR3 sequence is CASRVLLISYNEQFF. The CDR3 DNA sequence: TGTGCCAGCAGGGTACTCTTAATATCCTACAATGAGCAGTTCTTC.

The chain employs TRBV25-1 and TRBJ2-5, with D tentatively TRBD1 (6 bases). Trimming removed 1 base from V and 5 bases from J, with 20 bases in between. The CDR3 is 17 residues long. Germline CDR1 is MGHDK and CDR2 is SYGVNS. CDR3 bases: TGTGCCAGCAGTGAATCGGGCCCAGCGCGAAGGGGGGAGACCCAGTACTTC. As protein: CASSESGPARRGETQYF.

The chain combines TRBV21-1 with TRBJ1-6; the D segment call TRBD1 is taken from the table without a DNA check. TRBV21-1 constitutes a pseudogene. The CDR3 is 18 residues long. The CDR3 DNA follows: TGTGCCAGCAGCAGGGACTTTACAGGGGCGCCCTATAATTCACCCCTCCACTTT. Its translation: CASSRDFTGAPYNSPLHF.

This clone has just a few counts. This chain links TRBV6-5 with TRBJ2-2, with 7 bases lining up with TRBD1. Germline V gene data show CDR1 as MNHEY and CDR2 as SVGAGI. CDR3 size: 13 residues. The J segment lost 8 bases and the V segment lost 6 bases, leaving 6 bases of the junction unmatched. The CDR3 DNA is TGTGCCAGCAGAAGGACAGGAAAGGGGGAGCTGTTTTTT. It translates to CASRRTGKGELFF.

J is TRBJ1-1 and V is TRBV19, with D perhaps matching TRBD1 (5 bases). Trimming stripped 5 bases from V and 4 bases from J, with 14 bases between. CDR1 is LNHDA and CDR2 is SQIVND in the germline V gene (reference sequence). This CDR3 region has 14 residues. CDR3 sequence: CASSPQQVGTEAFF. CDR3 nucleotide sequence: TGTGCCAGTAGTCCCCAACAGGTAGGCACTGAAGCTTTCTTT.

This clone was recorded a few times. The rearrangement joins TRBV5-1 to TRBJ2-7; TRBD2 matches at 7 bases. The CDR3 has 14 amino acids. The V and J ends lost 6 bases and 7 bases, in that order; junction bases with no gene match: 13. Germline V CDR1 and CDR2: SGHRS, YFSETQ. The CDR3, as DNA: TGCGCCAGCATGGTGGGAGGGCCGGAGAAAGAGCAGTACTTC. Protein: CASMVGGPEKEQYF.

This clone showed up just once. CDR3 nucleotides: TGTGCCAGCAGCGACTTAACAGGGGGCGGTACTGAAGCTTTCTTT. It encodes CASSDLTGGGTEAFF. The rearrangement joins TRBV9 to TRBJ1-1; TRBD1 aligns across 9 bases. This CDR3 comprises 15 residues. Per the germline V gene, CDR1 is SGDLS and CDR2 is YYNGEE. V lost 3 bases and J lost 5; bases outside the gene matches: 8.

The rearrangement links TRBV6-1 to TRBJ1-5; a possible D gene is TRBD1 (5 bases). Trimming shortened V by 1 base and J by 1 base, and 8 bases separated the two germline ends. There are 15 residues in the CDR3. The germline CDR1 and CDR2 sequences are MNHNS and SASEGT. Written as DNA, the CDR3 is TGTGCCAGCAGTGAAGGGGACTTGAGCAATCAGCCCCAGCATTTT. Encoded protein: CASSEGDLSNQPQHF.

V is TRBV7-3 and J is TRBJ2-3; 13 bases are a match to TRBD2. CDR3 length: 19 amino acids. Losses at the gene ends were 0 bases for V and 8 bases for J; bases not matched to a gene: 14. Per germline, CDR1 SGHTA and CDR2 FQGTGA. The DNA for the CDR3 is TGTGCCAGCAGCTTAACGCCACTAGCGGGAGGGTTTAGTTCGGGTACGCAGTATTTT. This encodes CASSLTPLAGGFSSGTQYF.

This chain links TRBV10-1 with TRBJ2-6; 9 nucleotides match TRBD1. This CDR3 is 17 amino acids long. Germline V CDR1 and CDR2: WNHNN, SYGVQD (reference sequence). The junction had 7 bases not matched to a gene; V was cut back by 5 bases and J by 2 bases. The CDR3 bases are TGCGCCAGCAGTCCGGGACAGGGAGGTACTGGGGCCAACGTCCTGACTTTC. Its protein is CASSPGQGGTGANVLTF.

This clone has only one observation. This chain links TRBV28 with TRBJ1-5; 7 positions match TRBD1. With V trimmed by 5 bases and J by 4 bases, 5 bases remained unmatched. The CDR3 spans 14 residues. Germline V gene data show CDR1 as MDHEN and CDR2 as SYDVKM. The CDR3: CASSARQGNQPQHF. The CDR3 nucleotides are TGTGCCAGCAGTGCGCGACAGGGAAATCAGCCCCAGCATTTT. Combining the CDR3 with reference TRBV28 and TRBJ1-5 gives the whole variable domain DVKVTQSSRYLVKRTGEKVFLECVQDMDHENMFWYRQDPGLGLRLIYFSYDVKMKEKGDIPEGYSVSREKKERFSLILESASTNQTSMYLCASSARQGNQPQHFGDGTRLSIL.

The chain is built from TRBV4-1 and TRBJ2-6, with 10 bases identical to TRBD2. V lost 1 base, J lost 4 bases, and 7 bases stayed unmatched. This CDR3 comprises 18 residues. The germline gives CDR1 MGHRA, CDR2 YSYEKL. CDR3 sequence (DNA): TGCGCCAGCAGCCAAGGTCCTAGCGGGGGAGCGGGGGCCAACGTCCTGACTTTC. It specifies CASSQGPSGGAGANVLTF.

This clone was counted a few times. The chain couples TRBV4-1 to TRBJ1-6; 11 bases match TRBD1. CDR3 length: 14 residues. Germline V gene data show CDR1 as MGHRA and CDR2 as YSYEKL. Losses at the gene ends were 4 bases for V and 8 bases for J; bases not matched to a gene: 1. CDR3 sequence reads: CASSRGQGDSPLHF. The CDR3, as DNA: TGCGCCAGCAGCCGGGGACAGGGGGATTCACCCCTCCACTTT.